These 26 T cell receptor beta chains were all obtained from the same sample, sequenced in a study of radiation and T cells in renal cell carcinoma. Treatment given: treatment-naive control, cytoreductive nephrectomy. The protocol was immunoSEQ multiplex PCR, while the TCRdb copy is restricted to in-frame clones and leaves out a portion. This table has some 21,000 clones, around 50% appearing once. The specimen comprised tumor tissue, sampled from a patient whose treatment was nephrectomy without radiotherapy. These receptor sequences come from a human donor with renal cell carcinoma.

This chain uses TRBV7-2 with TRBJ2-1; TRBD1 agrees at 10 bases. Germline V CDR1 and CDR2: SGHTA, FQGNSA. V lost 4 bases and J lost 10; bases outside the gene matches: 13. This CDR3 has 16 amino acids. The CDR3 spells CASSWEPRDRGLEQFF. The CDR3 DNA follows: TGTGCCAGCAGCTGGGAGCCCCGGGACAGGGGATTAGAGCAGTTCTTC.

The chain uses TRBV11-2 and TRBJ1-4; D might be TRBD1 (5 bases). V shed 5 bases and J shed 4 bases, with 8 bases lying between them. The CDR3 extends over 13 amino acids. Germline CDR1 SGHAT, CDR2 FQNNGV. The DNA for the CDR3 is TGTGCCAGCAGCGGGACCTTTAATGAAAAACTGTTTTTT. Translated, it gives CASSGTFNEKLFF.

This clone has a handful of counts. The V and J genes are TRBV6-5 and TRBJ1-1; no definite D call. The CDR3 totals 14 residues. V was cut by 0 bases and J by 3 bases, with 8 bases left in between. Germline lookup yields CDR1 MNHEY and CDR2 SVGAGI. The CDR3: CASSYSRVYTEAFF. The DNA for the CDR3 is TGTGCCAGCAGTTACTCGCGGGTATACACTGAAGCTTTCTTT.

V is TRBV7-9 and J is TRBJ2-7; the D gene is possibly TRBD1 (6 bases). The germline V gene has CDR1 SEHNR and CDR2 FQNEAQ (reference sequence). With 0 bases removed from V and 2 bases from J, the gap between germline ends came to 17 bases. The CDR3 extends over 17 amino acids. Here the CDR3 DNA reads TGTGCCAGCAGCTTAGCTCAAGGACAGCTTCGTACCTACGAGCAGTACTTC. The encoded protein is CASSLAQGQLRTYEQYF.

The chain is built from TRBV11-2 and TRBJ1-4; TRBD1 agrees at 8 bases. The germline V gene has CDR1 SGHAT and CDR2 FQNNGV. CDR3 length equals 14 residues. Germline trimming cut 5 bases from V and 4 bases from J; bases unmatched to any gene: 3. The CDR3 DNA reads TGTGCCAGCAGCCAGGACAGGGTTAATGAAAAACTGTTTTTT. Amino acids: CASSQDRVNEKLFF.

The chain is built from TRBV5-1 and TRBJ1-2, with D unresolved. Germline CDR1 reads SGHRS; CDR2 reads YFSETQ. CDR3 size: 14 residues. The V and J ends lost 0 bases and 2 bases respectively, with 8 bases between them. The CDR3 nucleotides read TGCGCCAGCAGCTTGGTTTCGCAGAACTATGGCTACACCTTC. The encoded protein is CASSLVSQNYGYTF.

This clone occurred many times. The rearrangement links TRBV11-2 to TRBJ1-2; D gene unclear. In germline, CDR1 is SGHAT, CDR2 FQNNGV. This CDR3 has 13 amino acids. V shed 4 bases and J shed 3 bases, with 9 bases lying between them. CDR3 loop: CASSSDGYYGYTF. The CDR3 DNA reads TGTGCCAGCAGCTCGGACGGCTACTATGGCTACACCTTC.

The chain joins TRBV7-2 to TRBJ1-5; D is ambiguous. With 1 base removed from V and 1 base from J, the gap between germline ends came to 11 bases. CDR1 and CDR2 from the germline V gene are SGHTA and FQGNSA. CDR3 length: 16 amino acids. The CDR3 spells CASSLEGQLSNQPQHF. Here the CDR3 DNA reads TGTGCCAGCAGCTTAGAAGGTCAGCTAAGCAATCAGCCCCAGCATTTT.

In this sample, this clone turned up a few times. The rearrangement joins TRBV6-6 to TRBJ2-5, with a weak D call TRBD1 (7 bases). Germline V gene data show CDR1 as MNHNY and CDR2 as SVGAGI (reference sequence). The CDR3 totals 13 residues. V gave up 7 bases and J gave up 5 bases, with 14 bases separating them. The CDR3 is CASTYAGGETQYF. In nucleotides, the CDR3 is TGTGCCAGCACCTATGCAGGGGGGGAGACCCAGTACTTC.

DNA for the CDR3: TGTGCCAGACAGGGGGCTATTTTGTTTGCTTTCTTT. Translating it yields CARQGAILFAFF. J is TRBJ1-1 and V is TRBV6-4; TRBD1 aligns across 9 bases. V dropped 9 bases and J dropped 11; count of bases not matched to a gene: 10. The CDR3 is 12 residues long. Germline V gene lookup returns CDR1 MRHNA and CDR2 SNTAGT.

V is TRBV2 and J is TRBJ2-1; D gene unclear. Germline CDR1 SNHLY, CDR2 FYNNEI. Between the trimmed V and J ends, which lost 6 bases and 4 bases, there was a span of 13 bases. The CDR3 consists of 14 residues. CDR3 amino acids: CASRDPIRYNEQFF. The CDR3 DNA reads as TGTGCCAGCAGAGATCCGATCCGATACAATGAGCAGTTCTTC.

This chain links TRBV5-1 with TRBJ2-1; 13 nucleotides line up with TRBD2. The V gene end was trimmed by 0 bases and the J gene end by 0 bases; junction bases not matched to a gene: 6. This CDR3 is built from 19 residues. Looked up from germline, CDR1 is SGHRS and CDR2 is YFSETQ. CDR3 in DNA: TGCGCCAGCAGCTTGGGGGGACTAGCGGGGACGAGCTCCTACAATGAGCAGTTCTTC. Translation gives CASSLGGLAGTSSYNEQFF.

The CDR3 region is CASSIGTEGGELFF. The DNA of the CDR3 is TGTGCCAGTAGTATAGGGACAGAAGGAGGGGAGCTGTTTTTT. The rearrangement uses TRBV19 and TRBJ2-2; maybe TRBD1 (6 bases). The germline gives CDR1 LNHDA, CDR2 SQIVND (reference sequence). Trimming took 1 base from V and 8 from J, leaving 11 bases between them. This CDR3 has 14 amino acids.

V and J are TRBV19 and TRBJ1-1; weak D call: TRBD1 (5 bases). Trimming stripped 10 bases from V and 0 bases from J, with 15 bases between. The CDR3 contains 14 residues. The V gene's germline CDR1 is LNHDA and CDR2 SQIVND (reference sequence). CDR3 in amino acids: CATTTDRMNTEAFF. The DNA of the CDR3 is TGTGCCACCACCACCGACAGAATGAACACTGAAGCTTTCTTT.

There are a few counts of this clone. An end of the junction differs from the germline gene, which may be a read error. V and J are TRBV6-5 and TRBJ1-6; 7 bases are a match to TRBD1. Germline CDR1 is MNHEY and CDR2 is SVGAGI. CDR3 size: 15 residues. The CDR3 region has the DNA TGTGCCAGCAGTGACTCTCAGGGGGTCCATTCACCCCTCCACTTT. It is translated as CASSDSQGVHSPLHF.

Sample share makes this clone medium-sized. The chain has TRBV9 and TRBJ1-2; D is unclear. CDR3 length: 13 residues. Trimming cost V 2 bases and J 2 bases, with 7 bases left between them. Germline-derived CDR1 and CDR2 are SGDLS and YYNGEE. In nucleotides, the CDR3 is TGTGCCAGCAGCGTGACCCAAAACTATGGCTACACCTTC. Encoded protein: CASSVTQNYGYTF. The whole variable domain, remainder taken from reference TRBV9 and TRBJ1-2, is DSGVTQTPKHLITATGQRVTLRCSPRSGDLSVYWYQQSLDQGLQFLIQYYNGEERAKGNILERFSAQQFPDLHSELNLSSLELGDSALYFCASSVTQNYGYTFGSGTRLTVV.

V gene TRBV6-5 combines with J gene TRBJ1-3, with TRBD1 as a possible D gene (6 bases). The CDR3 runs to 15 residues. The V and J ends lost 5 bases and 2 bases respectively, with 13 bases between them. Germline V gene lookup returns CDR1 MNHEY and CDR2 SVGAGI. CDR3 nucleotide sequence: TGTGCCAGCAGTCCTACAGGGTCTCCTGGAAACACCATATATTTT. Translation gives CASSPTGSPGNTIYF.

The chain couples TRBV6-6 to TRBJ1-4, with D perhaps matching TRBD1 (5 bases). CDR1 MNHNY and CDR2 SVGAGI come from the germline V gene (reference sequence). The CDR3 has 14 residues. V dropped 5 bases and J dropped 8 bases, with 15 bases sitting between them. The CDR3 loop reads CASSPGTGWEKLFF. DNA of the CDR3: TGTGCCAGCAGTCCCGGGACGGGCTGGGAAAAACTGTTTTTT.

This clone was seen a single time. V gene TRBV5-4 combines with J gene TRBJ2-7; 7 positions agree with TRBD1. Germline V gene data show CDR1 as SGHNT and CDR2 as YYREEE (reference sequence). CDR3 size: 15 residues. J lost 4 bases, V lost 0 bases, and 7 bases had no gene match. Here the CDR3 reads CASSLVSGGSYEQYF. The CDR3 region has the DNA TGTGCCAGCAGCTTGGTCTCAGGGGGATCTTACGAGCAGTACTTC.

This rearrangement joins TRBV14 to TRBJ1-3; D is undetermined. V was shortened by 0 bases and J by 0 bases, with 21 bases between the two germline ends. This CDR3 has 20 amino acids. From germline, CDR1 is SGHDN and CDR2 FVKESK. For the CDR3, the DNA is TGTGCCAGCAGCCAAGATCAAGTCAGACTACTCCTGAGCTCTGGAAACACCATATATTTT. Residues: CASSQDQVRLLLSSGNTIYF.

This clone was seen only a few times. The chain is built from TRBV7-2 and TRBJ1-3; D might be TRBD1 (5 bases). This CDR3 has 16 residues. Germline V gene lookup returns CDR1 SGHTA and CDR2 FQGNSA. V was cut by 0 bases and J by 1 base, with 10 bases left in between. CDR3 coding DNA: TGTGCCAGCAGCTTAGCGGGGGGGACGTCTGGAAACACCATATATTTT. Translation gives CASSLAGGTSGNTIYF.

Notes on this clone: Other DNA sequences in this sample translate to the same CDR3. The chain employs TRBV7-9 and TRBJ1-2, with D uncertain. Trimming pared 5 bases from V and 7 bases from J, leaving 11 bases between. From germline, CDR1 is SEHNR and CDR2 FQNEAQ (reference sequence). This CDR3 comprises 12 residues. CDR3: CASSEEVGGYTF. CDR3 coding DNA: TGTGCCAGCAGCGAAGAGGTGGGTGGCTACACCTTC.

This chain uses TRBV6-6 with TRBJ1-3, with D maybe TRBD1 (5 bases). CDR1 is MNHNY, CDR2 SVGAGI, per germline (reference sequence). Deletions cut 4 bases from V and 2 bases from J, with 12 bases between. The CDR3 has 15 amino acids. The chain's CDR3 is CASSSGTGTGNTIYF. The CDR3 DNA reads as TGTGCCAGCAGTTCTGGGACCGGGACTGGAAACACCATATATTTT.

The chain couples TRBV10-3 to TRBJ1-2, with 10 bases identical to TRBD1. Per germline, CDR1 ENHRY and CDR2 SYGVKD. After removal of 4 bases from V and 8 bases from J, the junction contained 7 bases not matched to a gene. The CDR3 is 14 amino acids. The CDR3 reads CAISADRGFRGYTF. CDR3 DNA sequence: TGTGCCATCAGTGCGGACAGGGGGTTTCGAGGCTACACCTTC.

The chain couples TRBV7-2 to TRBJ2-7, with 8 bases fitting TRBD2. CDR3 length: 17 amino acids. The V and J ends lost 2 bases and 3 bases, in that order; junction bases with no gene match: 12. Germline lookup yields CDR1 SGHTA and CDR2 FQGNSA. CDR3 sequence: CASSLTSGGTKFYEQYF. CDR3 coding DNA: TGTGCCAGCAGCTTAACGAGCGGGGGAACAAAATTCTACGAGCAGTACTTC. The full variable domain, in which reference TRBV7-2 and TRBJ2-7 provide the parts outside the CDR3, is GAGVSQSPSNKVTEKGKDVELRCDPISGHTALYWYRQSLGQGLEFLIYFQGNSAPDKSGLPSDRFSAERTGGSVSTLTIQRTQQEDSAVYLCASSLTSGGTKFYEQYFGPGTRLTVT.

The rearrangement joins TRBV5-1 to TRBJ2-2; D may be TRBD1 or TRBD2 (7 bases each). Germline V gene sequence: CDR1 SGHRS, CDR2 YFSETQ. The CDR3 is 16 residues long. V was clipped by 4 bases and J by 0 bases, with 13 bases between them. The CDR3 DNA sequence: TGCGCCAGCAGCGCGACAGGGAGGGCGAACACCGGGGAGCTGTTTTTT. This encodes CASSATGRANTGELFF.